The TCR beta chain described here comes from a study of post-analysis software for immune sequencing data. Between the trimmed V and J ends, which lost 3 bases and 0 bases, there was a span of 5 bases. The CDR3 totals 13 residues. Unique molecular identifiers had been added to the TCR beta cDNA libraries. Input amounts of roughly 0.9 to 10 million T cells were used. These gave approximately 500,000 cDNA molecules, so each molecule approximated one T cell. MiXCR, run by TCRdb on the PCR reads, gives a single entry per CDR3 protein. The sample comprises approximately 770,000 distinct CDR3 sequences, under 60% of which are singletons, and roughly 4.4% rests with the top ten. Of note for this clonotype: Antigen specificity is unknown.

Study-wide results and limits: For normalized Chao1 diversity, multiple sclerosis patients scored significantly lower than controls did. Controls had lower frequencies than patients of five or six TRBV segments, which included TRBV5-6, TRBV5-1 and TRBV20-1.

Sequencing input: blood. The sequence came from a girl aged 10-17 years with multiple sclerosis. The chain is built from TRBV12-3 or TRBV12-4 and TRBJ1-1; no clear D. DNA for the CDR3: TGTGCCAGCAGTTTGTTAATGAACACTGAAGCTTTCTTT. Amino acid sequence: CASSLLMNTEAFF.